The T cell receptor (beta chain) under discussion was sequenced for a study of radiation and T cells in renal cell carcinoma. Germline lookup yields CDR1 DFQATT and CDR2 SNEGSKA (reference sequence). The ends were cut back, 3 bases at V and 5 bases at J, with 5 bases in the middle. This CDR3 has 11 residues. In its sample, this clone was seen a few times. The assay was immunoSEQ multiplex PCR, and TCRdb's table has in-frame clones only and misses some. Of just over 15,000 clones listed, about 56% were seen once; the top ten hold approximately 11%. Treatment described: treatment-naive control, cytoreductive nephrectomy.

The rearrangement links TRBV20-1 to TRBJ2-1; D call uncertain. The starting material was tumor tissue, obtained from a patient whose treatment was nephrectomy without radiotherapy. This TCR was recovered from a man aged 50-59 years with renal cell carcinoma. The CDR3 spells CSARLDNEQFF. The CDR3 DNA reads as TGCAGTGCTAGGCTCGACAATGAGCAGTTCTTC.